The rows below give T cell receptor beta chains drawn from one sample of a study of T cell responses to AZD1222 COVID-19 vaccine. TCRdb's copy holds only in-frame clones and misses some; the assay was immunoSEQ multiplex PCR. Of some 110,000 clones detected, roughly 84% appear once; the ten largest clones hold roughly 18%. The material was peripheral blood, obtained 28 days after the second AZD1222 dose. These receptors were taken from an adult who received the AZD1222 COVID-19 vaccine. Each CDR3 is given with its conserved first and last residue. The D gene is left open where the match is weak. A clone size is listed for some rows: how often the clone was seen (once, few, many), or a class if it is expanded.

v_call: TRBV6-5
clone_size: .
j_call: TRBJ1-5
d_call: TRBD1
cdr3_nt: TGTGCCAGCAGACGGACAGGTGGGATTCAGCCCCAGCATTTT
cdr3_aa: CASRRTGGIQPQHF

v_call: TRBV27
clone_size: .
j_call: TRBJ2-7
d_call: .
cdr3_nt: TGTGCCAGCAGTTTAGACATTCGCACAAGCTCCTACGAGCAGTACTTC
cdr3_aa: CASSLDIRTSSYEQYF

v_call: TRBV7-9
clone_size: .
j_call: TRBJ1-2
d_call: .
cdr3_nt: TGTGCCAGCAGCTTAGGATCAAACATGGATGGCTACACCTTC
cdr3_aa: CASSLGSNMDGYTF

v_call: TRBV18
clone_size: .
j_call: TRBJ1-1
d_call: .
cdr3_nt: TGTGCCAGCTCACCACTCTCGAAGAACACTGAAGCTTTCTTT
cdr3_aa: CASSPLSKNTEAFF

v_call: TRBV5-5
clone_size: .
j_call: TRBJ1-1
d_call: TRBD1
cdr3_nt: TGTGCCAGCAGCTTGACCCGGGACAGGGCCTCCCGGGGTGAAGCTTTCTTT
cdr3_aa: CASSLTRDRASRGEAFF

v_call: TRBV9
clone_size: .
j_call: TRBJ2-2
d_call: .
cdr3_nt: TGTGCCAGCAGCGTAGCCGGGGAGCTGTTTTTT
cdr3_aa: CASSVAGELFF

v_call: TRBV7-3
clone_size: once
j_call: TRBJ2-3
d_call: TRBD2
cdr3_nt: TGTGCCAGCAGCTTAACTTCCCTAGCGGGGGGGCCAAGGGTAACGCAGTATTTT
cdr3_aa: CASSLTSLAGGPRVTQYF

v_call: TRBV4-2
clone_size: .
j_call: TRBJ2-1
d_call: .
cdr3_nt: TGTGCCAGCAGCCAGTATCTACTCAATGAGCAGTTCTTC
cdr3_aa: CASSQYLLNEQFF

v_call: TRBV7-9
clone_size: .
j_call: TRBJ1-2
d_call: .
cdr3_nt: TGTGCCAGCAGCTTAATGGGGGCGGTGGGCTATGGCTACACCTTC
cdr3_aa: CASSLMGAVGYGYTF

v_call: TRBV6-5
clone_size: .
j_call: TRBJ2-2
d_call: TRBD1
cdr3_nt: TGTGCCAGCAGCTTCCTACAGGGGGCGGTTGGGGAGCTGTTTTTT
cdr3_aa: CASSFLQGAVGELFF

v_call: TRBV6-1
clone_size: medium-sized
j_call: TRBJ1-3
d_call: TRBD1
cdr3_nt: TGTGCCAGCAGCACCGGGACAGGGTTTGGAAACACCATATATTTT
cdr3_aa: CASSTGTGFGNTIYF

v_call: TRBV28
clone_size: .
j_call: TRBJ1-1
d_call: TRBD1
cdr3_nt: TGTGCCAGCAGTTCCGCCGGACAGGGAAGGACTGAAGCTTTCTTT
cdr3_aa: CASSSAGQGRTEAFF

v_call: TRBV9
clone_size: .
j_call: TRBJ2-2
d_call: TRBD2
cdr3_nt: TGTGCCAGCAGCGTAGAACTAGCGGGGTTCTTAACCGGGGAGCTGTTTTTT
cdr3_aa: CASSVELAGFLTGELFF

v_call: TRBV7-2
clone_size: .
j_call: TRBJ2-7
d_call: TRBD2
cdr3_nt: TGTGCCAGCAGCTTAGCCGGACTAGCGGGAGCCTACGAGCAGTACTTC
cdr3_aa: CASSLAGLAGAYEQYF

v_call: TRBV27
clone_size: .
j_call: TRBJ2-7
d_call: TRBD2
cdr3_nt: TGTGCCAGCAGTCCAGGTATCAGCGGGAGTGTCTACGAGCAGTACTTC
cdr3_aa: CASSPGISGSVYEQYF

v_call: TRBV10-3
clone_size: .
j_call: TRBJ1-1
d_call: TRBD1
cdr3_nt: TGTGCCACCGAGGGGGCGCTGAGCACTGAAGCTTTCTTT
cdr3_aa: CATEGALSTEAFF

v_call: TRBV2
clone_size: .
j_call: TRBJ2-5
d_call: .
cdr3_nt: TGTGCAGGAGGAGGGGGCGCAGAGACCCAGTACTTC
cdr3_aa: CAGGGGAETQYF

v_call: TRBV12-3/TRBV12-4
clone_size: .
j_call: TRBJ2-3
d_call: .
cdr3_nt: TGTGCCAGCGGAATCTCAGATACGCAGTATTTT
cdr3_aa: CASGISDTQYF

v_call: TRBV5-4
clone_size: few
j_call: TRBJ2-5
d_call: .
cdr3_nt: TGTGCCAGCAGCTTTTATGGGGAGACCCAGTACTTC
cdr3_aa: CASSFYGETQYF

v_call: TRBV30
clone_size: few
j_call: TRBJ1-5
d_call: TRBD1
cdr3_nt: TGTGCCTGGAGTACTACAGGGGATTCTCAGCCCCAGCATTTT
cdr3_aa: CAWSTTGDSQPQHF

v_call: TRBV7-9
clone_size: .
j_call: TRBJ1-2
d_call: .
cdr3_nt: TGTGCCAGCAGCTTATCCTGGACGCAACCTGGGACTGACACCTTC
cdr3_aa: CASSLSWTQPGTDTF

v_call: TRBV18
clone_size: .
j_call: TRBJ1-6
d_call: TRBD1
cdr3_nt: TGTGCCAGCTCACCAGGGCAGGGGGCGCTGGATAATTCACCCCTCCACTTT
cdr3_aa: CASSPGQGALDNSPLHF

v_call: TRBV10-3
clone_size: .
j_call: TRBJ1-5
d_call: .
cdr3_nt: TGTGCCACGACACTCTCCTATAGCAATCAGCCCCAGCATTTT
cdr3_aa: CATTLSYSNQPQHF

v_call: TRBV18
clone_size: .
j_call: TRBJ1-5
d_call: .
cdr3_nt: TGTGCCAGCTCACCAAACAGGGATCAGCCCCAGCATTTT
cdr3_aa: CASSPNRDQPQHF

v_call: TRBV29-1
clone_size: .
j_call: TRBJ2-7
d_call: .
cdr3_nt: TGCAGCGTTCCGGGAGCGACTGACGAGCAGTACTTC
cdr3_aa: CSVPGATDEQYF

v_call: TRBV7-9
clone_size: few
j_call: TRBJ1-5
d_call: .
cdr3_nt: TGTGCCAGCAGCTTCGCCCGAAATCAGCCCCAGCATTTT
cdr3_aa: CASSFARNQPQHF

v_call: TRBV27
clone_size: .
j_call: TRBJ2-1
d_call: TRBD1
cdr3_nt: TGTGCCAGCAGTCGACAGGGGGGGTTCTCCTACAATGAGCAGTTCTTC
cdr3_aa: CASSRQGGFSYNEQFF

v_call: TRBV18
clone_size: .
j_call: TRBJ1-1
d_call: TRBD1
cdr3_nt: TGTGCCAGCTCACCACCACCGGGACAGGGGGCCGAATCCACTGAAGCTTTCTTT
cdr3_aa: CASSPPPGQGAESTEAFF

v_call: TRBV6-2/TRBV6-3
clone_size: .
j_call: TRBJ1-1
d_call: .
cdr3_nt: TGTGCCAGCAGTTACGGGCGGCTGAGCACTGAAGCTTTCTTT
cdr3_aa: CASSYGRLSTEAFF

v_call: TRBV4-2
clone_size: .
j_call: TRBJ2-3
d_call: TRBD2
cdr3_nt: TGTGCCAGCAGCCAATTTGGTGGGGGAGGGCCCACAGATACGCAGTATTTT
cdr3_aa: CASSQFGGGGPTDTQYF

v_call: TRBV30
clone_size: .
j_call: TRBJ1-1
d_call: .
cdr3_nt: TGTGCCTGGAGTTCAATGGGTCCAGCTTTCTTT
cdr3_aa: CAWSSMGPAFF

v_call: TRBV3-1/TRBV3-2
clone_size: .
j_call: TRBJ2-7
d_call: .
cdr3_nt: TGTGCCAGCAGCCAAGATCGGGACGAGCAGTACTTC
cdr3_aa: CASSQDRDEQYF

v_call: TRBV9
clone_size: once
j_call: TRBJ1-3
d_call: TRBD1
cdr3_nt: TGTGCCAGCAGCGTTGGGGGACAGCCATCTGGAAACACCATATATTTT
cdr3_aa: CASSVGGQPSGNTIYF

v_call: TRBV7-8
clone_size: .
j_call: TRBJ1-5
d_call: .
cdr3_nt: TGTGCCAGCAGCCTAATAGGAGGGACGGCTTATAGCAATCAGCCCCAGCATTTT
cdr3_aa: CASSLIGGTAYSNQPQHF

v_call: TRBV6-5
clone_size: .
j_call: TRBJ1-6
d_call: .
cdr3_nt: TGTGCCAGCAGTTATGGGGGCTCGAATTCACCCCTCCACTTT
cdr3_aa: CASSYGGSNSPLHF

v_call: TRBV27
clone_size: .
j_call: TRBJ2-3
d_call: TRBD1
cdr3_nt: TGTGCCAGCAGTTTCCCTTCGGGACACAGAAAAAGACAGGGTCGAGATACAGATACGCAGTATTTT
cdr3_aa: CASSFPSGHRKRQGRDTDTQYF

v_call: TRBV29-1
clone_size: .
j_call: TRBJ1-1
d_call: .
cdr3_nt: TGCAGCGCTCGGGGCAGGGCCGATGCTGAAGCTTTCTTT
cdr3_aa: CSARGRADAEAFF

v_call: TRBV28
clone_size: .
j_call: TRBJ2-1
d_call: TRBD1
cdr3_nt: TGTGCCAGCAGTTGGCCCCTCGTTTACAGGGGGAGCTACAATGAGCAGTTCTTC
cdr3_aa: CASSWPLVYRGSYNEQFF

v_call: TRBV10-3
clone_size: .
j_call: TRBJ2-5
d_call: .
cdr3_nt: TGTGCCATCAGTGAGTCGATGGGCCTGGAGACCCAGTACTTC
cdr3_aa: CAISESMGLETQYF

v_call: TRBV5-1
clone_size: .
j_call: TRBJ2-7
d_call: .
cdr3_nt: TGCGCCAGCAGCTTACGACCCCGGACGGAGGACGAGCAGTACTTC
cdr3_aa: CASSLRPRTEDEQYF

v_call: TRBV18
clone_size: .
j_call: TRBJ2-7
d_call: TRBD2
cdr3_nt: TGTGCCAGCTCACCGTCGGGAGGGCCGCAAGAGCAGTACTTC
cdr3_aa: CASSPSGGPQEQYF

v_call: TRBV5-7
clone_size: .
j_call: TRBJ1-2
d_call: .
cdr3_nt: TGTGCCAGCAGCTTGGGTAGGGGTGGCTACACCTTC
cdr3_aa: CASSLGRGGYTF

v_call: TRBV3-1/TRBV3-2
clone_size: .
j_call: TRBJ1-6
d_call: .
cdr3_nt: TGTGCCAGCAGCCAATCGGGCAGGAATAATTCACCCCTCCACTTT
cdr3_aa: CASSQSGRNNSPLHF

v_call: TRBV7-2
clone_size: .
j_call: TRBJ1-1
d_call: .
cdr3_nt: TGTGCCAGCAGCGCTTATCGGACGAACACTGAAGCTTTCTTT
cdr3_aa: CASSAYRTNTEAFF

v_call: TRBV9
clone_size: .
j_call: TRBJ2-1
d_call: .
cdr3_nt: TGTGCCAGCAGCGCCATCAATAGCTTCTACAATGAGCAGTTCTTC
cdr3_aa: CASSAINSFYNEQFF

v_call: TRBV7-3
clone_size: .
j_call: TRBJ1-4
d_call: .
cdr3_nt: TGTGCCAGCAGCTCCTCCGATTGGGGCCCAGAGAGTAATGAAAAACTGTTTTTT
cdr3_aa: CASSSSDWGPESNEKLFF

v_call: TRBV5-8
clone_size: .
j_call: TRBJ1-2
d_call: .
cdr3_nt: TGTGCCAGCAGCTTGGGGGACGGACCCTATGGCTACACCTTC
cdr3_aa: CASSLGDGPYGYTF

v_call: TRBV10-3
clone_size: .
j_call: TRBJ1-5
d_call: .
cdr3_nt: TGTGCCATCAGTGAGTCCACCAACGGACAGCCCCAGCATTTT
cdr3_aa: CAISESTNGQPQHF

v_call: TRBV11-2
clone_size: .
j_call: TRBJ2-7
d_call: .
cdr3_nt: TGTGCCAGCAGCTTAGGTCAGGGGGGTATCGAGCAGTACTTC
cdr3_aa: CASSLGQGGIEQYF

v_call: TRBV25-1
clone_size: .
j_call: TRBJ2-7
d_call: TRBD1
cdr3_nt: TGTGCCAGCAGTCTCACCGGGACAGGCTACGAGCAGTACTTC
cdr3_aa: CASSLTGTGYEQYF